One and the same sample provided the 2 T cell receptor beta chains below, sequenced in a study of blood T cells in healthy people across ages. For the second PCR, which ran for about 6 to 11 cycles, a sample-barcoded 5' primer and a J-beta primer mix were used. TCRdb reprocessed the 5' RACE reads via MiXCR and lists one record per CDR3 protein. The sample includes 650,000 to 1,000,000 distinct CDR3 sequences, 36% of them seen just once. The sequencing input was blood. The receptors stem from a young man in good health.

A note on this clonotype: An end of the junction differs from the germline gene, which may be a read error. The chain is built from TRBV6-2 or TRBV6-3 and TRBJ2-5; TRBD1 aligns across 7 bases. The CDR3 spans 15 residues. Germline values: CDR1 MNHEY, CDR2 SVGEGT. CDR3 sequence reads: CAGSNPGQSQETQYF. The CDR3 DNA sequence: TGTGCCGGCAGTAACCCGGGACAGTCACAAGAGACCCAGTACTTC.

This clonotype was counted only a few times. Here the CDR3 reads CASSPLGLAEFTDTQYF. CDR3 sequence (DNA): TGTGCCAGCAGTCCCCTAGGACTAGCGGAGTTCACAGATACGCAGTATTTT. V usage is TRBV12-3 or TRBV12-4 and J usage is TRBJ2-3; 10 nucleotides line up with TRBD2. The CDR3 spans 17 residues. J was trimmed by 2 bases and V by 5 bases; bases with no gene match: 10.